Below, one TCR beta chain is given with its context. Its target antigen remains unknown. Base qualities are not provided; no much larger clone lies one nucleotide away. The CDR3, from cysteine to phenylalanine, totals 15 residues. The read is trimmed to its CDR3 DNA, 45 bases read in frame from base 1. From V the trimming removes 2 bases and from J it removes 3 bases, while the gene matches leave 4 bases of the junction unaccounted for. According to the germline V gene (reference sequence), CDR1 reads SGHNT and CDR2 reads YYREEE. These data belong to a study of blood T cell repertoires in COVID-19 (dated by TCRdb to 2020 to 2022). Broadly, across the study: The collaborator samples originated in the United States, Italy and Spain and spanned the acute and convalescent phases of COVID-19. The material from the prospective study consisted of cDNA or gDNA derived from T cells, B-cell-depleted T cells, or PBMCs. The dataset comprised deeply sampled blood TCRbeta repertoires from subjects exposed to, actively infected with, or recovered from COVID-19. The repertoires were released in a freely available public database intended as a resource for research on the immune response to SARS-CoV-2. Samples were obtained from the ongoing ImmuneRACE study (first 160 participants) and from over 1,000 subjects provided by 6 global collaborators. Sample metadata almost always included a de-identified subject ID, COVID-19 status, age in years and sex. Where available, HLA class I and class II types were taken from metadata supplied by the sample provider and were not determined by assay-based typing. Study-wide conclusions, independent of this receptor: How much clinical and demographic metadata was included differed by source and by participant, and the metadata was provided uncurated.

Another Seattle source contributed samples from volunteer blood donors who had recovered from COVID-19. The collaborating institutions used their own protocols to collect whole blood in K2EDTA tubes. For TCRbeta analysis, collaborators shipped samples as frozen whole blood, isolated PBMCs, or DNA extracted from either of those sample types. TCRbeta CDR3 regions were amplified from genomic DNA using the immunoSEQ Assay, a bias-controlled multiplex PCR. The study's processing was this. The number of nucleated cells in each sample was estimated by amplification of reference gene primers within the assay. To quantify the absolute abundance of each unique TCRbeta CDR3 rearrangement, sequence reads were collapsed and filtered. For each sample, productive Simpson clonality was calculated by taking the square root of Simpson's diversity index across productive rearrangements. In TCRdb, the immuneACCESS table is reduced to in-frame sequences with V and J assigned. These tables do not hold every clone; where another copy was compared, an unresolved V gene accounts for under half, and the others remain unexplained. D and trimming come from the DNA, and the V and J calls and clone size come from that table. This sample holds fewer than 200,000 clones; roughly four fifths were observed only once. The top ten clones comprise under 8.5% of the sample.

This TCR derives from a middle-aged man who had recovered from COVID-19. In this chain, TRBV5-4 is recombined with TRBJ2-4; 8 central bases correspond to TRBD1. Input material: peripheral blood. The CDR3 region has the sequence CASSLTGGVKNIQYF. Read as DNA, the sequence is TGTGCCAGCAGCTTAACAGGGGGAGTCAAAAACATTCAGTACTTC.